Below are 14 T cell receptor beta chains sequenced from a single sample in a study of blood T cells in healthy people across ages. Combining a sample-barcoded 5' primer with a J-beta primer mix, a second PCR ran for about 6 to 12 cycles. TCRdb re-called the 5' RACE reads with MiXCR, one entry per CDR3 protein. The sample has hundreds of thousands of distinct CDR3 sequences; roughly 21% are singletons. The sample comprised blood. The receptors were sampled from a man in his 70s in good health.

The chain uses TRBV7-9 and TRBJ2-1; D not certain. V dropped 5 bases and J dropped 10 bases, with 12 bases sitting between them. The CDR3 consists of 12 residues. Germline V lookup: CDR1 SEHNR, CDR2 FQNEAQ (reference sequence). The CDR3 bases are TGTGCCAGCAGCCCTCGAGATGGCGAGCAGTTCTTC. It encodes CASSPRDGEQFF.

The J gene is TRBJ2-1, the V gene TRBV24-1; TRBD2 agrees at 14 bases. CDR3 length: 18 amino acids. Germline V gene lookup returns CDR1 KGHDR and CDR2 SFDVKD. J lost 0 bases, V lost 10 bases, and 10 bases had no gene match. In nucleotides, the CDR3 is TGTGCCACAGGACTAGCGGGAGGCCCTCCTGGCTCCTACAATGAGCAGTTCTTC. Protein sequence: CATGLAGGPPGSYNEQFF.

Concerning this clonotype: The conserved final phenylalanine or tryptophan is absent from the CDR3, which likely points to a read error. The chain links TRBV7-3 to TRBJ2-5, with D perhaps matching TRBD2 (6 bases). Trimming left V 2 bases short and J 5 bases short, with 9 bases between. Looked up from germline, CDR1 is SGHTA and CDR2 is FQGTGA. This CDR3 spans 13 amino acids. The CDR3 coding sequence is TGTGCCAGCAGCTTAGGAGGGAGTGAGACCCAGTACTCC. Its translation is CASSLGGSETQYS.

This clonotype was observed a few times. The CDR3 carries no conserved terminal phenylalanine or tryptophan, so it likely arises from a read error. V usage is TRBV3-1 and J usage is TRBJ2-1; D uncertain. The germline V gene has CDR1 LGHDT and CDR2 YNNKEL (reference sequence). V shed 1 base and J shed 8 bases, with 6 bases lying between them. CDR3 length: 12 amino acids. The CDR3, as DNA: TGTGCCAGCAGCCAAGGTCACTATGAGCAGTTCCTC. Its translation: CASSQGHYEQFL.

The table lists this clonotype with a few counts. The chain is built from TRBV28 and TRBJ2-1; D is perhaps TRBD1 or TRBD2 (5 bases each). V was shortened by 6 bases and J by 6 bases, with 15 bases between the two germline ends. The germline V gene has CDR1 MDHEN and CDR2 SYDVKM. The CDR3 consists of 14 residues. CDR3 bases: TGTGCCAGCAGAACAGGACCGGGGCCCAATGAGCAGTTCTTC. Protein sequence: CASRTGPGPNEQFF.

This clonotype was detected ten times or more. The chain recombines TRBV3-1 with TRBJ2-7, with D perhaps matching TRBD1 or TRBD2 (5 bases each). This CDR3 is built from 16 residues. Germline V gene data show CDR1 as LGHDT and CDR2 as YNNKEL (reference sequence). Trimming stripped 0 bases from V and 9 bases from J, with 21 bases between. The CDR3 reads CASSQDSSRDLSWQYF. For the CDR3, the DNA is TGTGCCAGCAGCCAAGATTCTTCCCGGGACCTCTCGTGGCAGTACTTC.

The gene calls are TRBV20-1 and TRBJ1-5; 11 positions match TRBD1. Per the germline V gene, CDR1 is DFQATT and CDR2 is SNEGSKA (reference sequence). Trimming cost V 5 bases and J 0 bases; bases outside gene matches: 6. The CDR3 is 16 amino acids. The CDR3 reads CSAVGTGGTSNQPQHF. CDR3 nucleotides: TGCAGTGCTGTTGGGACAGGGGGAACTAGCAATCAGCCCCAGCATTTT.

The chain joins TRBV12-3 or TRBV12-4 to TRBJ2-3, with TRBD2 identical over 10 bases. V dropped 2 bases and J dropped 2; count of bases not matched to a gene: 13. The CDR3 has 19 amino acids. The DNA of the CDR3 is TGTGCCAGCAGTTTAACGGGATTTAGCGGGAGGAGATACACAGATACGCAGTATTTT. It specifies CASSLTGFSGRRYTDTQYF.

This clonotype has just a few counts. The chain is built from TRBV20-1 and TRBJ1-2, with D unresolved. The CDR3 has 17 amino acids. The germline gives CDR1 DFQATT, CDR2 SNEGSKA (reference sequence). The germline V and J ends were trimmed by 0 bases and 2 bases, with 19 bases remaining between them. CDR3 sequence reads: CSARDSGSPKRNYGYTF. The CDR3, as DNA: TGCAGTGCTAGAGATTCGGGCTCCCCGAAGAGAAACTATGGCTACACCTTC.

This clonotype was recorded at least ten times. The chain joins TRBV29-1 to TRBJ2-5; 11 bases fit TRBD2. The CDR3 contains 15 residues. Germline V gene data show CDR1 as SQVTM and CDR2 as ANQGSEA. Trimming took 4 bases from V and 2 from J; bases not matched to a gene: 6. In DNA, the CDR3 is TGCAGCGTTGCCCCCGGGACTAGCGGACAAGAGACCCAGTACTTC. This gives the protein CSVAPGTSGQETQYF.

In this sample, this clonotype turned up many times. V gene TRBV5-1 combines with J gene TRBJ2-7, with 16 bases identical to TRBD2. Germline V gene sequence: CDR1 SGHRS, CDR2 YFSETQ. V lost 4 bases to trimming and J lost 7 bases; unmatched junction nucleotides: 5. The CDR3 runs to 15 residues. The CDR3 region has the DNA TGCGCCAGCAGCCCGGGACTAGCGGGAGGGCGTGAGCAGTACTTC. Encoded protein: CASSPGLAGGREQYF.

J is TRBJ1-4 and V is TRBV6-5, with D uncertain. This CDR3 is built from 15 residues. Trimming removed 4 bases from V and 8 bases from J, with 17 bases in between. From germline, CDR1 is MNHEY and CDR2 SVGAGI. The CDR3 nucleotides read TGTGCCAGCAGTTCCGGTGGGCCAGCAGAGGAAAAACTGTTTTTT. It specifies CASSSGGPAEEKLFF.

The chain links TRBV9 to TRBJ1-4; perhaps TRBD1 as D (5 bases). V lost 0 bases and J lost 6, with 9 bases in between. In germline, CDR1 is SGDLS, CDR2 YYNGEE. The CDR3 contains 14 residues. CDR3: CASSVAGAHEKLFF. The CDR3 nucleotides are TGTGCCAGCAGCGTAGCCGGGGCGCATGAAAAACTGTTTTTT. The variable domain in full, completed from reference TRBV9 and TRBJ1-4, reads DSGVTQTPKHLITATGQRVTLRCSPRSGDLSVYWYQQSLDQGLQFLIQYYNGEERAKGNILERFSAQQFPDLHSELNLSSLELGDSALYFCASSVAGAHEKLFFGSGTQLSVL.

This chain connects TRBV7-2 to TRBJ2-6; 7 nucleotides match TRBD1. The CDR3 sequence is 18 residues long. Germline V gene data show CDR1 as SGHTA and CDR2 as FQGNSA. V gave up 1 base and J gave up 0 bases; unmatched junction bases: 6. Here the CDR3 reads CASSLGIGDSSGANVLTF. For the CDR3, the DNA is TGTGCCAGCAGCTTAGGTATTGGGGACAGCTCTGGGGCCAACGTCCTGACTTTC.